The rows below give T cell receptor beta chains drawn from one sample of a study of shared clonotypes between healthy human individuals. Libraries were prepared by immunoSEQ multiplex PCR; TCRdb keeps only in-frame clonotypes and omits some of them. The table shows nearly 500,000 clones, with roughly four fifths occurring only once. Input material: PBMCs. These receptors originate from a woman aged 40 to 50 in good health. Some clones in this sample may be carry-over from other donors' samples. CDR3s include the opening cysteine and the closing phenylalanine or tryptophan. A D gene is named only where the DNA matches it firmly. Some rows mark clone size as missing; the rest say once, few, many or name a class of expanded clone.

TRBV28	TRBJ1-5	.	.	CASSAEGGVNQPQHF	TGTGCCAGCTCCGCGGAGGGGGGGGTCAATCAGCCCCAGCATTTT
TRBV11-2	TRBJ2-1	.	.	CASSLEGGPGLAMNWEQFF	TGTGCCAGCAGCTTAGAGGGGGGGCCGGGACTGGCGATGAATTGGGAGCAGTTCTTC
TRBV20-1	TRBJ2-3	.	.	CSPLATDTQYF	TGCAGTCCCCTCGCCACAGATACGCAGTATTTT
TRBV10-2	TRBJ2-6	.	.	CASTRTESSGANVLTF	TGCGCCAGCACCCGGACTGAAAGCTCTGGGGCCAACGTCCTGACTTTC
TRBV7-3	TRBJ1-1	TRBD1	.	CASSLRQGAEAFF	TGTGCCAGCAGCTTACGACAGGGGGCTGAAGCTTTCTTT
TRBV27	TRBJ2-1	.	.	CASSLGQRQFF	TGTGCCAGCAGTTTAGGGCAGAGACAGTTCTTC
TRBV7-6	TRBJ2-5	TRBD2	many	CASTLGAGEETQYF	TGTGCCAGCACCTTAGGGGCGGGGGAAGAGACCCAGTACTTC
TRBV20-1	TRBJ2-3	.	many	CSATRETQYF	TGCAGTGCTACTCGGGAGACGCAGTATTTT
TRBV6-5	TRBJ2-5	.	.	CASSKNLARQETQYF	TGTGCCAGCAGCAAAAACCTAGCGCGGCAAGAGACCCAGTACTTC
TRBV7-9	TRBJ2-5	TRBD2	many	CASSSRQTRASGGETQYF	TGTGCCAGCAGCTCTAGACAAACCCGGGCTAGCGGGGGAGAGACCCAGTACTTC
TRBV11-2	TRBJ2-2	TRBD2	.	CASSSLAGGPGGELFF	TGTGCCAGCAGCTCCCTAGCGGGAGGGCCCGGTGGGGAGCTGTTTTTT
TRBV9	TRBJ2-2	.	.	CASSLRGSDTGELFF	TGTGCCAGCAGCCTCAGGGGTTCGGACACCGGGGAGCTGTTTTTT
TRBV15	TRBJ2-7	TRBD1	few	CATSRGRGTGSYEQYF	TGTGCCACCAGCAGAGGGAGGGGGACAGGCTCCTACGAGCAGTACTTC
TRBV18	TRBJ2-7	TRBD2	.	CASSPGGSTGSYEQYF	TGTGCCAGCTCACCCGGGGGGAGTACCGGGTCCTACGAGCAGTACTTC
TRBV29-1	TRBJ1-2	TRBD1	.	CSVRTGLHWYGYTF	TGCAGCGTAAGGACAGGGCTTCATTGGTATGGCTACACCTTC
TRBV28	TRBJ2-3	.	.	CASSLFFGGGFTDTQYF	TGTGCCAGCAGTTTATTCTTTGGGGGAGGATTCACAGATACGCAGTATTTT
TRBV15	TRBJ2-7	TRBD1	.	CATSRETGGLYEQYF	TGTGCCACCAGCAGAGAGACAGGGGGCCTGTACGAGCAGTACTTC
TRBV18	TRBJ2-2	TRBD2	once	CASSPMTSGGNTGELFF	TGTGCCAGCTCACCAATGACTAGCGGAGGGAACACCGGGGAGCTGTTTTTT
TRBV30	TRBJ2-1	.	.	CACGPDSSYNEQFF	TGTGCCTGCGGTCCAGATAGCTCCTACAATGAGCAGTTCTTC
TRBV6-1	TRBJ1-1	.	.	CANSERAGKAFF	TGTGCCAACAGTGAAAGAGCCGGGAAAGCTTTCTTT
TRBV29-1	TRBJ2-2	.	.	CSVDVGGAGELFF	TGCAGCGTTGACGTAGGAGGGGCCGGGGAGCTGTTTTTT
TRBV28	TRBJ1-5	.	.	CASRSGFGEGPDQPQHF	TGTGCCAGCAGGTCCGGCTTCGGGGAAGGGCCGGATCAGCCCCAGCATTTT
TRBV5-6	TRBJ2-1	TRBD2	.	CASSTTSGSMEFF	TGTGCCAGCAGCACCACTAGCGGGAGTATGGAGTTCTTC
TRBV5-8	TRBJ2-7	.	.	CASSLSGYEQYF	TGTGCCAGCAGCTTGTCGGGATACGAGCAGTACTTC
TRBV7-9	TRBJ2-7	TRBD2	.	CASSLTGLAGGYEQYF	TGTGCCAGCAGCCTCACGGGGTTAGCGGGAGGCTACGAGCAGTACTTC
TRBV5-6	TRBJ2-7	TRBD2	.	CASSLGGLAYYEQYF	TGTGCCAGCAGCTTGGGGGGACTAGCGTATTACGAGCAGTACTTC
TRBV7-9	TRBJ1-1	.	.	CASIWGGSMNTEAFF	TGTGCCAGCATCTGGGGAGGGAGCATGAACACTGAAGCTTTCTTT
TRBV2	TRBJ2-3	.	.	CASSEGVGNTDTQYF	TGTGCCAGCAGTGAAGGGGTGGGTAACACAGATACGCAGTATTTT
TRBV19	TRBJ2-1	TRBD1	.	CASSIKQGYNEQFF	TGTGCCAGTAGTATAAAACAGGGGTACAATGAGCAGTTCTTC
TRBV27	TRBJ1-1	TRBD1	.	CASGTAVNTEAFF	TGTGCTAGTGGGACAGCTGTAAACACTGAAGCTTTCTTT
TRBV15	TRBJ1-2	TRBD1	.	CATSRVVGQGSYGYTF	TGTGCCACCAGCAGAGTAGTAGGACAGGGATCCTATGGCTACACCTTC
TRBV4-2	TRBJ2-5	TRBD2	.	CASSQTSGQETQYF	TGTGCCAGCAGCCAAACTAGCGGGCAAGAGACCCAGTACTTC
TRBV5-4	TRBJ2-2	TRBD1	.	CASSGDRGSNTGELFF	TGTGCCAGCAGCGGGGACAGGGGCTCGAACACCGGGGAGCTGTTTTTT
TRBV28	TRBJ1-5	.	.	CASSFFISDQPQHF	TGTGCCAGCAGTTTTTTCATTTCGGATCAGCCCCAGCATTTT
TRBV5-1	TRBJ2-5	TRBD2	.	CASTRLAGARETQYF	TGCGCCAGCACCAGACTAGCGGGAGCTAGGGAGACCCAGTACTTC
TRBV30	TRBJ1-3	.	.	CAWRGRLSGNTIYF	TGTGCCTGGAGAGGGAGGTTGTCTGGAAACACCATATATTTT
TRBV7-9	TRBJ1-3	.	.	CASSLLVSGNTIYF	TGTGCCAGCAGCTTACTGGTTTCTGGAAACACCATATATTTT
TRBV2	TRBJ2-7	TRBD1	.	CASTPGQGRGQYF	TGTGCCAGCACCCCGGGACAGGGGCGAGGGCAGTACTTC
TRBV6-5	TRBJ2-3	.	.	CASSKLRSSTDTQYF	TGTGCCAGCAGTAAACTCAGGTCTAGCACAGATACGCAGTATTTT
TRBV5-8	TRBJ1-2	.	many	CASSLEGLGYTF	TGTGCCAGCAGCTTGGAAGGGCTCGGCTACACCTTC